What follows is one T cell receptor (beta chain) and its context. Its antigen remains unknown. The source of the sample is a study of cytomegalovirus exposure and HLA in healthy donors. Study results and limitations: The listing of fewer than 200 TCR beta chains classed them as cytomegalovirus-associated. Later analysis demonstrated an association between a missense DCLRE1C variant and TCR beta V- and J-gene trimming.

The germline CDR1 and CDR2 sequences are LGHNA and YSLEER. V was clipped by 4 bases and J by 6 bases; unmatched bases: 9. The CDR3 is made up of 16 amino acids. PCR was performed using 60 Vbeta and 13 Jbeta primers. Generated by immunoSEQ multiplex PCR, the TCRdb table keeps only in-frame clones and is missing some. The table for this sample gives tens of thousands of clones. The chain combines TRBV4-3 with TRBJ2-2, with 9 positions matching TRBD2. This TCR came from a man aged 50-60 years in good health and CMV-seropositive. Sequences were obtained from PBMCs. The CDR3 spells CASSPDLAGGAGELFF. The DNA of the CDR3 is TGCGCCAGCAGCCCAGATTTGGCGGGAGGGGCCGGGGAGCTGTTTTTT.